This TCR beta chain was recorded in a study of blood T cells in healthy people across ages. This clonotype has a handful of counts. Antigen specificity is unknown. Using a J-beta primer mix together with a sample-barcoded 5' primer, a second PCR was run for roughly 6 to 11 cycles. TCRdb reprocessed the 5' RACE reads with MiXCR, giving one entry per CDR3 protein. This table holds 1.2 million to 1.5 million distinct CDR3 sequences, 45% to 70% found once. Study results and limitations: Diversity was estimated from one million T cells, and these estimates were considered underestimates. It was found that TCR beta diversity correlated strongly with the percentage of naive T cells.

The receptor was derived from a man between 18 and 29 years old in good health. Sequencing used blood.

The CDR3 sequence: CASSLIGDIVTDTQYF. In DNA, the CDR3 is TGTGCCAGCAGTCTGATAGGGGACATAGTCACAGATACGCAGTATTTT. The V and J genes are TRBV12-3 or TRBV12-4 and TRBJ2-3; tentative D call: TRBD1 (6 bases). V dropped 5 bases and J dropped 2 bases, with 17 bases sitting between them. The CDR3 has 16 amino acids.